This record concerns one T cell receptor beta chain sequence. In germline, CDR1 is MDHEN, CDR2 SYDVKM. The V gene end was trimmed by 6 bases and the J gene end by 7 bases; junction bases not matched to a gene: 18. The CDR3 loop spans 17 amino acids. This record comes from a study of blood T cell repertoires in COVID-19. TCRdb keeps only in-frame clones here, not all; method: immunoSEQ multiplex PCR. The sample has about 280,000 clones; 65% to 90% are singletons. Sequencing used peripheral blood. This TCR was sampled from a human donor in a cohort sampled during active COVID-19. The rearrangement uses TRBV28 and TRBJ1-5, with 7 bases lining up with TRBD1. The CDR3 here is CASRKRVGTALGQPQHF. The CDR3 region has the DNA TGTGCCAGCAGAAAAAGGGTCGGGACAGCCTTAGGGCAGCCCCAGCATTTT.